This TCR beta chain was found in a study of blood T cell repertoires in COVID-19. The CDR3 has 15 residues. Germline CDR1 is MNHEY and CDR2 is SVGAGI. With V trimmed by 7 bases and J by 0 bases, 6 bases remained unmatched. Profiled with immunoSEQ multiplex PCR; TCRdb holds only in-frame clones, not every one. This table has 200,000 to 300,000 clones, 80% to 90% appearing once. The chain joins TRBV6-5 to TRBJ2-7; 10 bases map to TRBD1. Sequenced material: peripheral blood. This receptor was identified in an elderly man with acute or convalescent COVID-19. CDR3 protein: CASKGDRGFSYEQYF. The CDR3 region has the DNA TGTGCCAGCAAGGGGGACAGGGGTTTCTCCTACGAGCAGTACTTC.